Each of the 9 T cell receptor beta chains below was sequenced from the same sample in a study of T cells in Graves' hyperthyroidism and ophthalmopathy. Amplified regions were TCR beta CDR3 sequences from RNA transcripts. The HTBI set primed first-round TCR CDR3 RT-PCR. In TCRdb, the multiplex PCR reads were re-called with MiXCR into one record per CDR3 protein. The sample lists some 570,000 distinct CDR3 sequences; 17% were seen once. The specimen was blood. These TCRs come from a woman under 30 with Graves' ophthalmopathy.

This clonotype has a handful of counts. The V gene is TRBV3-1, the J gene TRBJ2-5; no clear D. Germline V gene data show CDR1 as LGHDT and CDR2 as YNNKEL (reference sequence). The CDR3 is 14 amino acids. Trimming removed 0 bases at V and 1 base at J, with 6 bases between. The CDR3 DNA sequence: TGTGCCAGCAGCCAAGACAATACCCAAGAGACCCAGTACTTC. Its translation is CASSQDNTQETQYF.

This clonotype was picked up many times. The V and J genes are TRBV28 and TRBJ2-7, with D unresolved. The germline CDR1 and CDR2 sequences are MDHEN and SYDVKM. Trimming cost V 3 bases and J 0 bases, with 9 bases left between them. This CDR3 spans 14 amino acids. Here the CDR3 DNA reads TGTGCCAGCAGTTTCCCAGGTAGCTCCTACGAGCAGTACTTC. Encoded protein: CASSFPGSSYEQYF.

This clonotype was observed a few times. The CDR3 here is CSARHARLGLSNQPQHF. The CDR3 nucleotides read TGCAGTGCTAGACATGCCCGGTTGGGACTTAGCAATCAGCCCCAGCATTTT. The chain couples TRBV20-1 to TRBJ1-5; TRBD1 is a possible D gene (5 bases). V lost 2 bases and J lost 0, with 17 bases in between. The CDR3 runs to 17 residues. Germline values: CDR1 DFQATT, CDR2 SNEGSKA (reference sequence).

Written as DNA, the CDR3 is TGTGCCAGCAGTTATAGGGGGGGGAAAGCTTTCTTT. This encodes CASSYRGGKAFF. The chain couples TRBV6-1 to TRBJ1-1; D is possibly TRBD1 (6 bases). V was trimmed by 5 bases and J by 9 bases, leaving 13 bases between them. Germline values: CDR1 MNHNS, CDR2 SASEGT. The CDR3 spans 12 residues.

This CDR3 reads CSASPPANTGELFF. The CDR3 DNA sequence: TGCAGTGCTAGTCCTCCCGCGAACACCGGGGAGCTGTTTTTT. The gene calls are TRBV20-1 and TRBJ2-2; D is ambiguous. Germline V gives CDR1 DFQATT, CDR2 SNEGSKA (reference sequence). Trimming took off 3 bases at V and 0 bases at J, with 8 bases between the two ends. The CDR3 runs 14 residues.

The CDR3 loop is CASSGTSGSLKQYF. CDR3 nucleotides: TGTGCCAGCAGCGGGACTAGCGGGAGCCTAAAGCAGTACTTC. The chain combines TRBV7-9 with TRBJ2-7; 14 positions agree with TRBD2. With 5 bases clipped from V and 8 bases from J, the junction kept 5 bases outside the gene matches. The CDR3 extends over 14 amino acids. Germline lookup yields CDR1 SEHNR and CDR2 FQNEAQ (reference sequence).

The V gene is TRBV7-3, the J gene TRBJ2-5; 10 nucleotides match TRBD1. Germline loops: CDR1 SGHTA, CDR2 FQGTGA. V lost 0 bases to trimming and J lost 3 bases; unmatched junction nucleotides: 1. The CDR3 is 15 amino acids. The CDR3 sequence: CASSLTGTGEETQYF. The CDR3 DNA is TGTGCCAGCAGCTTAACCGGGACAGGGGAAGAGACCCAGTACTTC.

This clonotype was seen ten or more times. The chain combines TRBV5-4 with TRBJ1-1; D unresolved. V was pared by 0 bases and J by 5 bases, with 17 bases between. This CDR3 is 16 amino acids long. Germline CDR1 reads SGHNT; CDR2 reads YYREEE (reference sequence). This CDR3 reads CASSLEPTAPGTEAFF. CDR3 in DNA: TGTGCCAGCAGCTTGGAACCCACGGCCCCTGGGACTGAAGCTTTCTTT.

The V gene is TRBV9, the J gene TRBJ1-6, with D maybe TRBD1 (6 bases). V gave up 0 bases and J gave up 7 bases, with 8 bases separating them. The CDR3 sequence is 14 residues long. Germline values: CDR1 SGDLS, CDR2 YYNGEE. The CDR3 DNA follows: TGTGCCAGCAGCGTAGACAGGGTGAATTCACCCCTCCACTTT. It codes for CASSVDRVNSPLHF.